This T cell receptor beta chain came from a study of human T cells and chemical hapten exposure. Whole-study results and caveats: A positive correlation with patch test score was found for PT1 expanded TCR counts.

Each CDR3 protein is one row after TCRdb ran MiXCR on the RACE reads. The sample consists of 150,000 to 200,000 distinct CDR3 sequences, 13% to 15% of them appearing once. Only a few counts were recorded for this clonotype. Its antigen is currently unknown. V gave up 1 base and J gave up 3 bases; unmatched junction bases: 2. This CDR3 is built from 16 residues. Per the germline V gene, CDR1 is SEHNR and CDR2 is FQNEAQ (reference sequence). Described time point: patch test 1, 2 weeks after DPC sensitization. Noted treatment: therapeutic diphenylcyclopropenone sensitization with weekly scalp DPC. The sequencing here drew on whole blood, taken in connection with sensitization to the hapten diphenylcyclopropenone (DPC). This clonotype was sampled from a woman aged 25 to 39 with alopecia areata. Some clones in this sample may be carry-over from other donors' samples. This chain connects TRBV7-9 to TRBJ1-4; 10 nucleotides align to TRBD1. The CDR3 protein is CASSLGDRGANEKLFF. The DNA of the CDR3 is TGTGCCAGCAGCTTAGGGGACAGGGGAGCTAATGAAAAACTGTTTTTT.